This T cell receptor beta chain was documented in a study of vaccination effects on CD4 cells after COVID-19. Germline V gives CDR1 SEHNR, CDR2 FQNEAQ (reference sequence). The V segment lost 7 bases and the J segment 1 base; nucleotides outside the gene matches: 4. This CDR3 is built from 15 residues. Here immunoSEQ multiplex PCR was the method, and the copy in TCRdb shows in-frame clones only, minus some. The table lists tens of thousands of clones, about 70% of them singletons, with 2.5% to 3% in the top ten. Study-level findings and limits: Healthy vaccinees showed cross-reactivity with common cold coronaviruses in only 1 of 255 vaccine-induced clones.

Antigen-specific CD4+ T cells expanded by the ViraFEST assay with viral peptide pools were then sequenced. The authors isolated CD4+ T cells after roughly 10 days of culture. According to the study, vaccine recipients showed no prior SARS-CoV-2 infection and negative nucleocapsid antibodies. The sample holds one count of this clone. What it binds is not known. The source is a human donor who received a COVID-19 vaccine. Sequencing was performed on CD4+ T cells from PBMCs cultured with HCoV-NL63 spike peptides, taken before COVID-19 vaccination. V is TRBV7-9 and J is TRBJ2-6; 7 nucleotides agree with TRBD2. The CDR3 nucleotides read TGTGCCAGCACCGCGGGGGTATCTGGGGCCAACGTCCTGACTTTC. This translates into CASTAGVSGANVLTF.